This TCR beta chain was sequenced during a study of OX40 agonist ivuxolimab in advanced cancers. Study summary: Head and neck, renal cell, melanoma or hepatocellular carcinoma were the cancers that dose-escalation patients had. A history of anti-PD-1, anti-PD-L1 or anti-CTLA-4 therapy was acceptable, and 40% had some. Whole-study results and caveats: Partial responders receiving 0.1-3.0 mg/kg showed among the lowest clonal expansion. More expanded clones were found, on average, in CD8+ than in CD4+ T cells.

Using immunoSEQ multiplex PCR, the repertoire was profiled, and TCRdb retains in-frame clones only, with some absent. The repertoire holds about 90,000 clones, with about 90% as singletons. Germline values: CDR1 MNHEY, CDR2 SMNVEV (reference sequence). The germline V and J ends were trimmed by 3 bases and 3 bases, with 11 bases remaining between them. This CDR3 region has 15 residues. In regard to this clone: Its antigen is unknown.

The source of this sequence is an adult with an advanced solid tumor such as melanoma, head and neck, liver or kidney cancer. The chain is built from TRBV27 and TRBJ1-4; D ambiguous. The input for sequencing was CD4+ or CD8+ T cells sorted from blood, taken in a trial of the OX40 agonist ivuxolimab. The CDR3, as DNA: TGTGCCAGCAGTTTGTTCCCGGGAGCTAATGAAAAACTGTTTTTT. The encoded protein is CASSLFPGANEKLFF.